The present TCR beta chain was sequenced within a study of blood T cells in healthy people across ages (dated by TCRdb to about 2015). With respect to the entire study: In model experiments, roughly one uniquely barcoded TCR beta cDNA molecule per two T cells was captured by template switching. To avoid experimental bias, donors of different ages were randomly spread across the sequencing lanes. The donors were split into four age groups: young (average 16 years), middle-aged (about 40), aged (about 56) and long-lived (under 85). Two additional independent replicas of 1 million unique cDNA reads from the same blood draw were analyzed for two donors (one aged 18 to 30 and one aged 80 or older). Age-related changes in TCR beta repertoire diversity were measured in the study by deep sequencing normalized with unique cDNA molecular identifiers.

The 35 to 40 donors, aged about 6 to 100 years, were systemically healthy Caucasian individuals from Russia. Roughly 10 milliliters of peripheral blood were collected from each donor into EDTA-treated Vacutainer tubes. PBMCs were isolated by Ficoll-Paque density-gradient centrifugation, with at least 6 million obtained per sample. Total RNA was extracted from PBMCs with Trizol reagent, with at least 5 micrograms obtained per sample. For every donor, flow cytometry on a PBMC aliquot measured the percentage of naive CD45RAhigh/CD27high T cells. Receptors were amplified or captured by 5' RACE. Data came from an Illumina HiSeq 2500. A second PCR of roughly 7 to 11 cycles was run with a J-beta primer mix and a sample-barcoded 5' primer. A unique molecular identifier was introduced onto each TCR beta cDNA molecule by a template-switch 5' adaptor carrying 12 random nucleotides. Each sample yielded at least 2.5 million CDR3-containing paired-end reads. First-strand cDNA synthesis was performed from all RNA using the Mint cDNA synthesis kit, with priming by a TRBC-specific oligonucleotide. Following uracil-DNA glycosylase treatment, a first 18-cycle PCR with universal primers M1SS and BC2_uni_R was performed on all cDNA. As for the authors' bioinformatics: Each sample was normalized by randomly selecting 1 million high-quality reads, each carrying a distinct molecular identifier. Instead of being binned into consensus sequences, reads with shared molecular identifiers were discarded. MiTCR, run with a Q25 quality threshold and the strictest error-elimination algorithm, handled CDR3 identification, clonotype clustering and error correction. A nonparametric unseen species model with Euler transformation was used to estimate lower-bound total TCR beta diversity. TCRdb's own reprocessing of the public reads used fastp at Q25 and MiXCR and kept productive beta chains. Rows with a matching CDR3 protein are joined into one entry that keeps the most common DNA and genes. Here the V and J calls rest on TCRdb's processing, not on the authors' analysis. The sample profile shows roughly 800,000 distinct CDR3 sequences; 58% of them were found once. Of the sample, about 20% falls within the top ten clones.

General study outcomes and caveats: Estimates of total diversity based on one million sequenced T cells were considered lower bounds and underestimates. A strong correlation was found between observed TCR beta diversity and the percentage of naive T cells measured by flow cytometry. Compared with the aged group, the long-lived group had more naive CD4+ T cells, fewer expanded clones and increased TCR diversity, a pattern suggesting age selection. Donor CMV infection status was unknown, potentially confounding age-related changes in expanded clonotypes. Observed TCR beta diversity per million T cells fell roughly linearly with age, and a significant reduction was already apparent by age approximately 41. Conclusive comparison of naive and antigen-experienced compartments was prevented by the profiling of bulk unsorted PBMCs.

This clonotype was counted between two and nine times. There is no known antigen for this receptor. Per-base qualities were not stored, and no clone one base away is much larger. From cysteine to phenylalanine, the CDR3 is 13 amino acids long. Just the 39-base CDR3 DNA is kept, in frame starting at base 1. The junction shows trimming of 3 bases on V and 6 bases on J, plus 9 bases between the germline ends. The germline V gene (reference sequence) sets CDR1 to MNHEY and CDR2 to SMNVEV. This receptor was taken from a man aged 25 to 45 in good health. The sample taken for sequencing was blood. The sequence links TRBV27 to TRBJ1-5; TRBD1 is a weak D gene call, 5 bases matching. The base sequence is TGTGCCAGCAGTTTGGAGAGGGGTCAGCCCCAGCATTTT. Translated, it reads CASSLERGQPQHF.